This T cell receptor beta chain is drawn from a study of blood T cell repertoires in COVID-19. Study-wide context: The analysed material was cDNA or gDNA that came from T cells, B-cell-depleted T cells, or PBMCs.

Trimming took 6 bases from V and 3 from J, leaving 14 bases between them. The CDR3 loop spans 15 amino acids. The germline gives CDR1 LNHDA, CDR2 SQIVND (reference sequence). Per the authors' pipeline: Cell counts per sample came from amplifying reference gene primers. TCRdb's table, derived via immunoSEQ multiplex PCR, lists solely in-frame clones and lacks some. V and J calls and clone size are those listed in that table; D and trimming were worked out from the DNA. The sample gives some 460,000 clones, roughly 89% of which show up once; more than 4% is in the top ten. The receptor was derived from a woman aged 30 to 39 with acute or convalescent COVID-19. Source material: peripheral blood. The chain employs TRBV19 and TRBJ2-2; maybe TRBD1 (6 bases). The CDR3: CASSRPGQHTGELFF. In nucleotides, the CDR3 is TGTGCCAGTAGCAGACCGGGACAACACACCGGGGAGCTGTTTTTT.